These T cell receptor beta chains were read from a single sample in a study of beta chain features in type 1 diabetes. Profiled with immunoSEQ multiplex PCR; TCRdb holds only in-frame clones, not every one. The sample records over 500,000 clones, 15% to 18% being singletons. The source material was naive CD4+ T cells from blood. These receptors were taken from a man between 18 and 29 years old in good health. The CDR3 runs from the conserved cysteine through the conserved F or W. The D gene is left open where the match is weak. Clone size appears in some rows only: once, few, many, or a class for an expanded clone.

D	J	size	length	V	DNA	CDR3
TRBD1	TRBJ1-1	NA	12	TRBV29-1	TGCAGCGCCTACGACAGGGCCGCAGCGGCTTTCTTT	CSAYDRAAAAFF
NA	TRBJ2-1	few	15	TRBV9	TGTGCCAGCAGCGTAGGATTAGCGGACTACAATGAGCAGTTCTTC	CASSVGLADYNEQFF
NA	TRBJ2-7	NA	13	TRBV6-6	TGTGCCAGCAGTAAAGCGGACACCTACGAGCAGTACTTC	CASSKADTYEQYF
TRBD1	TRBJ1-2	NA	15	TRBV7-2	TGTGCCAGCAGCCGACCGGGACAGGGGCAGGATGGCTACACCTTC	CASSRPGQGQDGYTF
TRBD1	TRBJ1-6	NA	15	TRBV7-2	TGTGCCAGCAGCTACCGGGACAGGGGGGATTCACCCCTCCACTTT	CASSYRDRGDSPLHF
TRBD1	TRBJ2-7	once	14	TRBV28	TGTGCCAGCAGTTCCGGGACAGGAAGATACGAGCAGTACTTC	CASSSGTGRYEQYF
NA	TRBJ2-7	NA	13	TRBV4-3	TGCGCCAGCAGCCAAGATGCACGGTGGGAGCAGTACTTC	CASSQDARWEQYF
TRBD2	TRBJ2-7	NA	15	TRBV7-8	TGTGCCAGCAGCTTATGGCCAGCGGGAGGTAATGAGCAGTACTTC	CASSLWPAGGNEQYF
NA	TRBJ1-2	NA	16	TRBV10-3	TGTGCCATCAGTGGAAATTGGCTGGGGGCAGGCTATGGCTACACCTTC	CAISGNWLGAGYGYTF
NA	TRBJ2-7	NA	15	TRBV9	TGTGCCAGCAGCGTAGATGGGGGATTAGGCTACGAGCAGTACTTC	CASSVDGGLGYEQYF
TRBD1	TRBJ1-5	NA	16	TRBV5-1	TGCGCCAGCAGCTTGGGAGTGACAGGGTTCGGTCAGCCCCAGCATTTT	CASSLGVTGFGQPQHF
TRBD1	TRBJ2-3	few	14	TRBV9	TGTGCCAGCAGCGGAGGGACAGCCTTGAATACGCAGTATTTT	CASSGGTALNTQYF
NA	TRBJ2-7	NA	15	TRBV13	TGTGCCAGCAGCTTAGTTTGGGACTCGGGGCAGGAGCAGTACTTC	CASSLVWDSGQEQYF
TRBD1	TRBJ2-2	NA	16	TRBV7-2	TGTGCCAGCAGCCGCTGGACAAGGGGGCTAGCCGGGGAGCTGTTTTTT	CASSRWTRGLAGELFF
TRBD1	TRBJ2-6	few	19	TRBV19	TGTGCCAGTAGTTTCTACCGGGACAGCCGATTCTCTGGGGCCAACGTCCTGACTTTC	CASSFYRDSRFSGANVLTF
TRBD1	TRBJ1-5	few	17	TRBV15	TGTGCCACCAGCAGAGCAGGACAGGGGTATAGCAATCAGCCCCAGCATTTT	CATSRAGQGYSNQPQHF
NA	TRBJ2-6	NA	15	TRBV6-5	TGTGCCAGCAGACGGCAGGGAGCTGGGGCCAACGTCCTGACTTTC	CASRRQGAGANVLTF
NA	TRBJ2-3	NA	11	TRBV2	TGTGCCAGCAGTAGGCGGGATACGCAGTATTTT	CASSRRDTQYF
TRBD1	TRBJ2-3	NA	14	TRBV5-1	TGCGCCAGCAGCCCGGGACAGGGTCGGGACACGCAGTATTTT	CASSPGQGRDTQYF
TRBD2	TRBJ2-1	few	14	TRBV7-9	TGTGCCAGCAACCGACTAGCGGAGGACAATGAGCAGTTCTTC	CASNRLAEDNEQFF
NA	TRBJ2-1	NA	13	TRBV15	TGTGCCACCAGCAGAGATCACCGGGTCGGGCAGTTCTTC	CATSRDHRVGQFF
NA	TRBJ2-7	few	12	TRBV7-2	TGTGCCAGCAGCTTAGGAGAGAACGAGCAGTACTTC	CASSLGENEQYF
TRBD2	TRBJ2-1	few	17	TRBV28	TGTGCCAGCAGTTTTCCTGCGCCCGGGAGGCGCTACAATGAGCAGTTCTTC	CASSFPAPGRRYNEQFF
NA	TRBJ1-2	NA	13	TRBV9	TGTGCCAGCAGCGTAGATTTCTTCTATGGCTACACCTTC	CASSVDFFYGYTF
TRBD1	TRBJ2-3	few	15	TRBV7-3	TGTGCCAGCAGCTTTACAGGGGGCCGGGCAGATACGCAGTATTTT	CASSFTGGRADTQYF
NA	TRBJ1-2	NA	14	TRBV4-3	TGCGCCAGCAGCCAAGAGAGGTCTAACTATGGCTACACCTTC	CASSQERSNYGYTF
NA	TRBJ2-2	NA	14	TRBV5-1	TGCGCCAGCATGGTAGGGAGAGCTACCGGGGAGCTGTTTTTT	CASMVGRATGELFF
TRBD1	TRBJ2-7	few	14	TRBV7-9	TGTGCCAGCAGCCTAACAGGGGGCACATACGAGCAGTACTTC	CASSLTGGTYEQYF
NA	TRBJ2-7	few	13	TRBV6-5	TGTGCCAGCAGTGCACTAGCAGCCTACGAGCAGTACTTC	CASSALAAYEQYF
NA	TRBJ2-7	few	15	TRBV28	TGTGCCAGCAGTTCGTTTCCGGGACGACGCGGCGAGCAGTACTTC	CASSSFPGRRGEQYF
TRBD1	TRBJ2-7	NA	14	TRBV28	TGTGCCAGCAGGACCGGGACAGCGGTATACGAGCAGTACTTC	CASRTGTAVYEQYF
TRBD1	TRBJ1-1	few	12	TRBV25-1	TGTGCCAGCAGGACAGGGGGAACTGAAGCTTTCTTT	CASRTGGTEAFF
NA	TRBJ1-2	NA	15	TRBV7-2	TGTGCCAGCAGAGATCGAGGGTGGGGTAACTATGGCTACACCTTC	CASRDRGWGNYGYTF
NA	TRBJ1-2	once	13	TRBV5-1	TGCGCCAGCAGGTCAGAGGCAAACTATGGCTACACCTTC	CASRSEANYGYTF
TRBD1	TRBJ2-1	few	11	TRBV19	TGTGCCAGTAGTAGGGACAGGGGATTGTTCTTC	CASSRDRGLFF
NA	TRBJ1-5	NA	17	TRBV18	TGTGCCAGCTCACTTAGTACTCCGGGACAAGGCAATCAGCCCCAGCATTTT	CASSLSTPGQGNQPQHF
NA	TRBJ2-1	NA	15	TRBV9	TGTGCCAGCAGCGTAGGCGGGGTTTCGGACAATGAGCAGTTCTTC	CASSVGGVSDNEQFF
TRBD1	TRBJ1-1	NA	13	TRBV15	TGTGCCACTCAAGACAGGGGGTACACTGAAGCTTTCTTT	CATQDRGYTEAFF
TRBD1	TRBJ1-4	few	14	TRBV30	TGTGCCTGGGGCAGGGGGACCCCAAATGAAAAACTGTTTTTT	CAWGRGTPNEKLFF
NA	TRBJ2-7	NA	14	TRBV11-2	TGTGCCAGCAGCCTGGACACGAACTCCTACGAGCAGTACTTC	CASSLDTNSYEQYF
NA	TRBJ2-7	few	15	TRBV7-3	TGTGCCAGCAGCTTATCGGCAGGGGTAGCCTACGAGCAGTACTTC	CASSLSAGVAYEQYF
TRBD1	TRBJ2-5	few	15	TRBV18	TGTGCCAGCTCACCACAGGGACAGGGGAAAGAGACCCAGTACTTC	CASSPQGQGKETQYF
NA	TRBJ1-1	NA	12	TRBV6-4	TGTGCCAGCAGTGTTGCGAACACTGAAGCTTTCTTT	CASSVANTEAFF
NA	TRBJ2-5	NA	19	TRBV6-1	TGTGCCAGCAGTGAAGTGTTTGGACAGGGAGGGGGCGGTCGGGAGACCCAGTACTTC	CASSEVFGQGGGGRETQYF
TRBD2	TRBJ2-5	NA	17	TRBV5-1	TGCGCCAGCAGCTTCCTAGTTACTAGCGGGACGTCGGAGACCCAGTACTTC	CASSFLVTSGTSETQYF